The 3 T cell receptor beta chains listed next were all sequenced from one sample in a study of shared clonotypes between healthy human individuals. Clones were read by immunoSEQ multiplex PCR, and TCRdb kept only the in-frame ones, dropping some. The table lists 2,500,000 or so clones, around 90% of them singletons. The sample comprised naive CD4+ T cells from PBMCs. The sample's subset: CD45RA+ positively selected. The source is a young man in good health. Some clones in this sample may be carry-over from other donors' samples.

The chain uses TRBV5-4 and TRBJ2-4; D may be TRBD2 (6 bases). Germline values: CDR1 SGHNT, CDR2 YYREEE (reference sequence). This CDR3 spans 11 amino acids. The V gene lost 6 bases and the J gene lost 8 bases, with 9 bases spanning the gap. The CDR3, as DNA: TGTGCCAGCACCTCGGGGGACATTCAGTACTTC. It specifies CASTSGDIQYF.

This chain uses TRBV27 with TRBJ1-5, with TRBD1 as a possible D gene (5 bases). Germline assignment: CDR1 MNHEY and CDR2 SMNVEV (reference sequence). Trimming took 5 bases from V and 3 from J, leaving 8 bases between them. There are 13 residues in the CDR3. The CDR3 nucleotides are TGTGCCAGCAGTGGGACTCCCAATCAGCCCCAGCATTTT. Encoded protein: CASSGTPNQPQHF.

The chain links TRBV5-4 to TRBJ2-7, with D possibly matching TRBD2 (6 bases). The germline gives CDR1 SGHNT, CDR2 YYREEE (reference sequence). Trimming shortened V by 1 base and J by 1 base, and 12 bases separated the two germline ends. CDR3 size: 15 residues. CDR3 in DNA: TGTGCCAGCAGCTTGCGGAGGGGAGAGTCCTACGAGCAGTACTTC. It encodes CASSLRRGESYEQYF.